This section outlines one T cell receptor beta chain sequence together with its context. The data stem from a study of CD8 T cells in Susac syndrome. Germline loops: CDR1 MDHEN, CDR2 SYDVKM. V was clipped by 5 bases and J by 11 bases, with 18 bases between them. The CDR3 is 13 amino acids. Random hexamers were used to reverse transcribe the RNA input (roughly 0.5 to 1 ug). Amplification of the TCR beta CDR3 was carried out by immunoSEQ multiplex PCR, which spanned a total of 54 Vbeta and 13 Jbeta segments. TCRdb redid the calling of the immunoSEQ multiplex PCR reads with MiXCR, one entry per CDR3 protein. The sample holds 150,000 to 200,000 distinct CDR3 sequences; about 94% are singletons and the top ten take around 0.1%. Negative magnetic isolation gave CD8+ and CD4+ cells; FACS enriched CD8+ TEMRA.

The receptor was derived from a human donor with Susac syndrome. The specimen was CD4+ T cells from PBMCs. This sequence joins TRBV28 and TRBJ1-1; D uncertain. CDR3 in DNA: TGTGCCAGCAGTCCCCGCGCCACAAGAGAGGCTTTCTTT. Protein: CASSPRATREAFF. Filled out from reference TRBV28 and TRBJ1-1, the complete variable domain reads DVKVTQSSRYLVKRTGEKVFLECVQDMDHENMFWYRQDPGLGLRLIYFSYDVKMKEKGDIPEGYSVSREKKERFSLILESASTNQTSMYLCASSPRATREAFFGQGTRLTVV.